Following are 30 T cell receptor beta chains from one sample sequenced in a study of identical twins. TCRdb re-called the 5' RACE reads through MiXCR, storing one row per CDR3 protein. The repertoire holds under 250,000 distinct CDR3 sequences, with roughly a tenth as singletons. Sequencing used memory (CD45RO+) T cells sorted from blood. Receptors were obtained from a woman aged 18-35 years in good health.

The V gene is TRBV20-1, the J gene TRBJ2-3; 9 nucleotides line up with TRBD2. Germline CDR1 and CDR2: DFQATT and SNEGSKA (reference sequence). The J segment lost 5 bases and the V segment lost 3 bases, leaving 3 bases of the junction unmatched. This CDR3 comprises 13 residues. CDR3 nucleotides: TGCAGTGCTAGGAGAGCGGGAGGAGATACGCAGTATTTT. Protein sequence: CSARRAGGDTQYF.

This chain joins TRBV20-1 and TRBJ2-5; 12 bases are a match to TRBD2. CDR1 and CDR2 (germline): DFQATT, SNEGSKA (reference sequence). The V segment lost 3 bases and the J segment 1 base; nucleotides outside the gene matches: 6. This CDR3 region has 16 residues. The CDR3 bases are TGCAGTGCTAGTTCCCTAGCGGGGGGGACCCAAGAGACCCAGTACTTC. This translates into CSASSLAGGTQETQYF.

This clonotype turned up a few times. CDR3 amino acids: CASSVGINPTSGNEQFF. CDR3 coding DNA: TGTGCCAGCAGTGTAGGGATCAATCCCACCAGCGGCAATGAGCAGTTCTTC. The rearrangement uses TRBV6-1 and TRBJ2-1, with D possibly TRBD2 on 5 matching bases. The V gene's germline CDR1 is MNHNS and CDR2 SASEGT. The CDR3 is made up of 17 amino acids. The V gene lost 4 bases and the J gene lost 6 bases, with 22 bases spanning the gap.

This clonotype was detected a few times. The chain links TRBV6-1 to TRBJ2-7; no firm D call. V was shortened by 6 bases and J by 2 bases, with 11 bases between the two germline ends. Germline V gene sequence: CDR1 MNHNS, CDR2 SASEGT. CDR3 length equals 13 residues. The CDR3 bases are TGTGCCAGCAGGGGCAACTCGGCCTACGAGCAGTACTTC. Amino acid sequence: CASRGNSAYEQYF.

This clonotype was counted ten times or more. This sequence joins TRBV2 and TRBJ2-7, with D unresolved. The CDR3 length is 11 residues. Germline V gives CDR1 SNHLY, CDR2 FYNNEI. V was trimmed by 5 bases and J by 7 bases, leaving 9 bases between them. The CDR3 bases are TGTGCCAGCAGTCTTTGGGGTGAGCAGTACTTC. It is translated as CASSLWGEQYF.

This clonotype came up a few times. V usage is TRBV18 and J usage is TRBJ1-6; 12 nucleotides agree with TRBD1. Trimming removed 3 bases from V and 16 bases from J; junction bases left unmatched: 10. CDR3 length: 15 amino acids. The V gene's germline CDR1 is KGHSH and CDR2 LQKENI. The CDR3 sequence is CASSPAGQGAAMLHF. The CDR3 bases are TGTGCCAGCTCACCTGCGGGACAGGGGGCCGCGATGCTCCACTTT.

The genes are TRBV6-2 or TRBV6-3 and TRBJ2-2; no firm D call. This CDR3 has 11 amino acids. V shed 7 bases and J shed 8 bases, with 8 bases lying between them. Germline V gene sequence: CDR1 MNHEY, CDR2 SVGEGT. CDR3 bases: TGTGCCAGCATATACGGGGGGGAGCTGTTTTTT. Encoded protein: CASIYGGELFF.

The rearrangement links TRBV10-3 to TRBJ2-1; unclear D gene. This CDR3 region has 13 residues. The ends were cut back, 0 bases at V and 6 bases at J, with 6 bases in the middle. The V gene's germline CDR1 is ENHRY and CDR2 SYGVKD. In DNA form, the CDR3 reads TGTGCCATCAGTGAGTCTGGATTCAATGAGCAGTTCTTC. Protein sequence: CAISESGFNEQFF.

This clonotype was detected many times. This chain joins TRBV12-3 or TRBV12-4 and TRBJ2-1; the match to TRBD2 covers 13 bases. After removal of 6 bases from V and 5 bases from J, the junction contained 4 bases not matched to a gene. The CDR3 totals 15 residues. CDR3: CASSPGLAGNNEQFF. The CDR3 DNA sequence: TGTGCCAGCAGCCCGGGACTAGCGGGGAACAATGAGCAGTTCTTC.

This clonotype was picked up many times. The genes are TRBV20-1 and TRBJ2-2; D call uncertain. V was cut by 0 bases and J by 6 bases, with 5 bases left in between. The CDR3 totals 12 residues. CDR1 DFQATT and CDR2 SNEGSKA come from the germline V gene (reference sequence). The CDR3 sequence: CSARDLAGELFF. CDR3 in DNA: TGCAGTGCTAGAGATCTAGCCGGGGAGCTGTTTTTT.

This clonotype appeared a few times. Written as DNA, the CDR3 is TGTGCCAGCAGCCAACCCGGAGGCGGCTCCTACGAGCAGTACTTC. Encoded protein: CASSQPGGGSYEQYF. This chain connects TRBV14 to TRBJ2-7, with D possibly TRBD2 on 5 matching bases. V was pared by 2 bases and J by 0 bases, with 11 bases between. Looked up from germline, CDR1 is SGHDN and CDR2 is FVKESK. The CDR3 covers 15 residues.

In this sample, this clonotype turned up a few times. The chain uses TRBV5-1 and TRBJ2-1, with 10 nucleotides matching TRBD2. The CDR3 covers 16 residues. Trimming cost V 3 bases and J 7 bases; bases outside gene matches: 10. From germline, CDR1 is SGHRS and CDR2 YFSETQ. The CDR3 region is CASSSLLAGRSNEQFF. The CDR3 nucleotides are TGCGCCAGCAGCTCCCTACTAGCGGGACGTTCAAATGAGCAGTTCTTC. The whole variable domain, filled in from reference TRBV5-1 and TRBJ2-1, reads KAGVTQTPRYLIKTRGQQVTLSCSPISGHRSVSWYQQTPGQGLQFLFEYFSETQRNKGNFPGRFSGRQFSNSRSEMNVSTLELGDSALYLCASSSLLAGRSNEQFFGPGTRLTVL.

There are many counts of this clonotype. The chain uses TRBV11-2 and TRBJ2-3; D gene uncertain. The CDR3 is 15 amino acids. Trimming removed 7 bases from V and 4 bases from J, with 18 bases in between. Germline CDR1 reads SGHAT; CDR2 reads FQNNGV. The CDR3 DNA follows: TGTGCCAGCACCCCCCTAGAATCCTATGCAGATACGCAGTATTTT. Its translation is CASTPLESYADTQYF.

This clonotype was seen ten or more times. The chain has TRBV3-1 and TRBJ1-2, with D perhaps matching TRBD1 (6 bases). The CDR3 contains 15 residues. V lost 3 bases to trimming and J lost 0 bases, with 11 bases between them. Germline V gene lookup returns CDR1 LGHDT and CDR2 YNNKEL (reference sequence). The CDR3 loop reads CASSHAGTSNYGYTF. DNA for the CDR3: TGTGCCAGCAGCCATGCCGGGACATCTAACTATGGCTACACCTTC.

V gene TRBV6-4 combines with J gene TRBJ2-2, with TRBD2 identical over 8 bases. The CDR3 totals 16 residues. Germline loops: CDR1 MRHNA, CDR2 SNTAGT. The junction had 10 bases not matched to a gene; V was cut back by 6 bases and J by 4 bases. CDR3 nucleotide sequence: TGTGCCAGCAGCCGGGCGGGGGGTGATGGCACCGGGGAGCTGTTTTTT. This translates into CASSRAGGDGTGELFF.

The V and J genes are TRBV20-1 and TRBJ2-1, with no clear D. This CDR3 is 14 amino acids long. The V end lost 4 bases, the J end lost 5 bases, and 15 bases lay between the germline ends. CDR1 and CDR2 from the germline V gene are DFQATT and SNEGSKA (reference sequence). The CDR3 DNA is TGCAGTGCTAACAGCCCAACTGCCAACAATGAGCAGTTCTTC. Translation gives CSANSPTANNEQFF.

The chain carries TRBV20-1 and TRBJ1-4; 9 nucleotides align to TRBD1. The germline gives CDR1 DFQATT, CDR2 SNEGSKA (reference sequence). V gave up 5 bases and J gave up 8 bases; unmatched junction bases: 6. The CDR3 length is 13 residues. For the CDR3, the DNA is TGCAGTGCTGAAGGGACAGGGAACGAAAAACTGTTTTTT. It translates to CSAEGTGNEKLFF.

The sample holds many counts of this clonotype. The chain uses TRBV16 and TRBJ1-2; 8 bases agree with TRBD1. The germline V gene encodes CDR1 KGHSY and CDR2 FQNENV. CDR3 length: 14 amino acids. Germline trimming cut 0 bases from V and 10 bases from J; bases unmatched to any gene: 7. The CDR3 sequence is CASSQSGQGLVYTF. As DNA, the CDR3 is TGTGCCAGCAGCCAATCCGGACAGGGACTAGTCTACACCTTC.

The V and J genes are TRBV14 and TRBJ1-5; no definite D call. The CDR3 has 15 residues. CDR1 is SGHDN and CDR2 is FVKESK in the germline V gene. V dropped 1 base and J dropped 3 bases, with 10 bases sitting between them. DNA of the CDR3: TGTGCCAGCAGCCAAGCGGCGCTGGACAATCAGCCCCAGCATTTT. This sequence encodes CASSQAALDNQPQHF.

This clonotype was picked up a small number of times. The V gene is TRBV12-3 or TRBV12-4, the J gene TRBJ2-1; 11 bases agree with TRBD2. The CDR3 spans 17 residues. V trimming: 3 bases; J trimming: 8 bases; junction bases outside the gene matches: 12. CDR3 bases: TGTGCCAGCAGTTTTTTTCTAGCGGGGGGCTTGAGGGATGAGCAGTTCTTC. Its protein is CASSFFLAGGLRDEQFF.

This chain joins TRBV18 and TRBJ2-7, with 9 positions matching TRBD1. The CDR3 is 15 residues long. With 3 bases clipped from V and 2 bases from J, the junction kept 5 bases outside the gene matches. The germline V gene has CDR1 KGHSH and CDR2 LQKENI. CDR3 bases: TGTGCCAGCTCACCCCCTGGGACAGGGACCTACGAGCAGTACTTC. Amino acids: CASSPPGTGTYEQYF.

The V call is TRBV5-1, the J call TRBJ1-4; unclear D gene. Between the trimmed V and J ends, which lost 0 bases and 0 bases, there was a span of 6 bases. The germline V gene has CDR1 SGHRS and CDR2 YFSETQ. This CDR3 spans 15 amino acids. CDR3 amino acids: CASSLVSATNEKLFF. The CDR3 region has the DNA TGCGCCAGCAGCTTGGTTTCAGCAACTAATGAAAAACTGTTTTTT. The full variable domain, rest sourced from reference TRBV5-1 and TRBJ1-4, is KAGVTQTPRYLIKTRGQQVTLSCSPISGHRSVSWYQQTPGQGLQFLFEYFSETQRNKGNFPGRFSGRQFSNSRSEMNVSTLELGDSALYLCASSLVSATNEKLFFGSGTQLSVL.

This chain links TRBV7-2 with TRBJ2-4; D unresolved. The germline CDR1 and CDR2 sequences are SGHTA and FQGNSA. The CDR3 runs 13 residues. V lost 5 bases and J lost 9, with 14 bases in between. In nucleotides, the CDR3 is TGTGCCAGCAGCCCGGACCTTGCACTCATTCAGTACTTC. Protein: CASSPDLALIQYF.

This clonotype was counted at least ten times. The chain has TRBV20-1 and TRBJ2-1; 10 nucleotides align to TRBD2. CDR3 length equals 15 residues. V gave up 1 base and J gave up 4 bases; unmatched junction bases: 4. Germline values: CDR1 DFQATT, CDR2 SNEGSKA (reference sequence). CDR3 nucleotides: TGCAGTGCTAGAGCGCTAGCGGGAGCTTACAATGAGCAGTTCTTC. The encoded protein is CSARALAGAYNEQFF.

This clonotype was seen only a few times. V and J are TRBV20-1 and TRBJ2-5, with D possibly being TRBD2 (6 bases). The CDR3 contains 12 residues. The V end lost 6 bases, the J end lost 4 bases, and 12 bases lay between the germline ends. Germline V gene data show CDR1 as DFQATT and CDR2 as SNEGSKA (reference sequence). This CDR3 reads CSASRRGETQYF. CDR3 sequence (DNA): TGCAGTGCCAGCAGGAGGGGAGAGACCCAGTACTTC.

This sequence joins TRBV3-1 and TRBJ2-5; D gene uncertain. The CDR3 runs 15 residues. Germline values: CDR1 LGHDT, CDR2 YNNKEL (reference sequence). The V and J ends lost 7 bases and 3 bases respectively, with 18 bases between them. CDR3 coding DNA: TGTGCCAGCACTCTCGACCTAACCAGCAAAGAGACCCAGTACTTC. It translates to CASTLDLTSKETQYF.

The V call is TRBV20-1, the J call TRBJ2-7; maybe TRBD2 (6 bases). With 0 bases removed from V and 3 bases from J, the gap between germline ends came to 15 bases. There are 15 residues in the CDR3. Germline V lookup: CDR1 DFQATT, CDR2 SNEGSKA (reference sequence). This CDR3 is CSARERERGFYEQYF. For the CDR3, the DNA is TGCAGTGCTAGAGAACGGGAGAGGGGCTTCTACGAGCAGTACTTC.

The chain is built from TRBV6-5 and TRBJ2-3; a weak D match, TRBD2 (5 bases). Trimming took 6 bases from V and 2 from J, leaving 9 bases between them. This CDR3 contains 13 residues. The V gene's germline CDR1 is MNHEY and CDR2 SVGAGI. CDR3 DNA: TGTGCCAGCAGGAGAGACTACACAGATACGCAGTATTTT. It translates to CASRRDYTDTQYF.

This clonotype has more than one count but fewer than ten. J is TRBJ2-5 and V is TRBV20-1, with 7 bases matching TRBD2. The CDR3 contains 15 residues. Germline V CDR1 and CDR2: DFQATT, SNEGSKA (reference sequence). V shed 6 bases and J 5 bases; nucleotides not matched to a gene: 15. CDR3: CSAQAYGRLRETQYF. DNA of the CDR3: TGCAGTGCCCAGGCGTACGGGAGGCTGCGGGAGACCCAGTACTTC.

This clonotype appeared many times. V usage is TRBV5-1 and J usage is TRBJ2-2; D is unclear. Germline CDR1 SGHRS, CDR2 YFSETQ. Between the trimmed V and J ends, which lost 3 bases and 2 bases, there was a span of 11 bases. This CDR3 has 15 amino acids. For the CDR3, the DNA is TGCGCCAGCAGCTATAGAGACCGAAACACCGGGGAGCTGTTTTTT. Its protein product is CASSYRDRNTGELFF.